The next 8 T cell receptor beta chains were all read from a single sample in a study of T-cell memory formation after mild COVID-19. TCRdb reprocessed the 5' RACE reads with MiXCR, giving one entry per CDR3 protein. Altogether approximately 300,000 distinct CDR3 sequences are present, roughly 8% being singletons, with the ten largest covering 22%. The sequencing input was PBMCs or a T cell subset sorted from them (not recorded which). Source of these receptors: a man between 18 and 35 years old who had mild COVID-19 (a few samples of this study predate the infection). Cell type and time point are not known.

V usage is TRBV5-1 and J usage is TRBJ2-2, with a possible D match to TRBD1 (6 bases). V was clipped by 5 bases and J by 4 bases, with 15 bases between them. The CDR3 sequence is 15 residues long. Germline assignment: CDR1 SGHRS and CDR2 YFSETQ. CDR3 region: CASRHPGDITGELFF. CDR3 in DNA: TGCGCCAGCAGGCACCCAGGGGATATCACCGGGGAGCTGTTTTTT.

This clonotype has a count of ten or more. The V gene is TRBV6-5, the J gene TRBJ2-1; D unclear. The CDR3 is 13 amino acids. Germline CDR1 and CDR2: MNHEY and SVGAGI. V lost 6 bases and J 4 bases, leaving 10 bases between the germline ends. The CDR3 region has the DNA TGTGCCAGCAGGGCGGTGGGGTACAATGAGCAGTTCTTC. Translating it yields CASRAVGYNEQFF.

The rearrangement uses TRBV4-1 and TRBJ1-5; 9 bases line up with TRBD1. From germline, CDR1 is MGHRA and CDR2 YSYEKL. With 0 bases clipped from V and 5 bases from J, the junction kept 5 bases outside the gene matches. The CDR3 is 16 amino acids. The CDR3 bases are TGCGCCAGCAGCCAAGATTCCGGGACAGGGTATCAGCCCCAGCATTTT. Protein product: CASSQDSGTGYQPQHF.

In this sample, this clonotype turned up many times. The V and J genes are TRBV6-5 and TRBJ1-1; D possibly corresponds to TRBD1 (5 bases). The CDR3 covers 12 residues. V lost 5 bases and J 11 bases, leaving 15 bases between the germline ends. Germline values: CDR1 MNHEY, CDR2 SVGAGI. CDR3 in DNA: TGTGCCAGCAGTCCCGACAGAGGCCGGGCTTTCTTT. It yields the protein CASSPDRGRAFF.

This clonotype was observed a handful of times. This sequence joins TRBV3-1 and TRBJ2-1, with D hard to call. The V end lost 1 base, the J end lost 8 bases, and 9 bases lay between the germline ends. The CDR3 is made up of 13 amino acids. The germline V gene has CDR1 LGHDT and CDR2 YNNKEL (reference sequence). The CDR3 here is CASSQGRRDEQFF. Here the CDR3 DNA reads TGTGCCAGCAGCCAAGGTCGGAGAGATGAGCAGTTCTTC.

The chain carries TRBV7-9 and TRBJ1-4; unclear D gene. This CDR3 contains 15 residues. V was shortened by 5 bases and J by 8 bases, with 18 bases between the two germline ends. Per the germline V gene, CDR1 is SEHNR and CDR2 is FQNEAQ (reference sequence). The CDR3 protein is CASSQSWAPREKLFF. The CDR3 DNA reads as TGTGCCAGCAGCCAGAGCTGGGCCCCGAGGGAAAAACTGTTTTTT.

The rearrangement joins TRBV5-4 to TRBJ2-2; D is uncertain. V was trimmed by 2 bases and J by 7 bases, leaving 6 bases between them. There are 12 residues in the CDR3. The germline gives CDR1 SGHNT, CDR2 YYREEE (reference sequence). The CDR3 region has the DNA TGTGCCAGCAGCTTTCCAGGCGGGGAGCTGTTTTTT. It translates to CASSFPGGELFF.

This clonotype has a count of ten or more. CDR3 in DNA: TGTGCCATCAACGGGGACTGGAACACCGGGGAGCTGTTTTTT. Translation gives CAINGDWNTGELFF. The genes are TRBV10-3 and TRBJ2-2, with a possible D match to TRBD2 (6 bases). Germline V lookup: CDR1 ENHRY, CDR2 SYGVKD. Trimming took 7 bases from V and 1 from J, leaving 10 bases between them. The CDR3 consists of 14 residues.